These T cell receptor beta chains were read from a single sample in a study of graft-versus-host responses after intestinal transplantation. Which antigens these TCRs recognize remains unknown. Using immunoSEQ multiplex PCR, the repertoire was profiled, and TCRdb retains in-frame clones only, with some absent. Found here are 85,000 to 90,000 clones, approximately 90% of them singletons; the top ten hold approximately 0.3%. The source material was unstimulated CD4+ T cells sorted from spleen or lymph node cells, sampled before transplant. These receptors all come from a human donor who was the organ donor for an intestinal transplant. Each CDR3 is given with its conserved first and last residue. The D gene is left open where the match is weak. Clone size, where shown, is once, few, many, or a class for clones that have expanded.

>TRBJ1-3|NA|NA|TRBV11-3
CASSLGAGLSSGNTIYF
TGTGCCAGCAGCTTAGGGGCTGGGCTGAGCTCTGGAAACACCATATATTTT
>TRBJ2-7|NA|few|TRBV25-1
CASSESRGQSEQYF
TGTGCCAGCAGTGAAAGTAGGGGCCAAAGCGAGCAGTACTTC
>TRBJ1-2|NA|NA|TRBV21-1
CASSIRQGPMNHGYTF
TGTGCCAGCAGCATACGACAGGGCCCGATGAATCATGGCTACACCTTC
>TRBJ2-3|NA|once|TRBV11-2
CASSLAGVTDTQYF
TGTGCCAGCAGCTTAGCGGGAGTAACAGATACGCAGTATTTT
>TRBJ2-1|TRBD1|NA|TRBV7-8
CASSLMDRGQFF
TGTGCCAGCAGCTTAATGGACAGGGGGCAGTTCTTC
>TRBJ2-1|NA|NA|TRBV11-3
CASTRDTYNEQFF
TGTGCCAGCACCCGGGACACCTACAATGAGCAGTTCTTC
>TRBJ2-2|TRBD2|NA|TRBV9
CASSAEGLAGTPNTGELFF
TGTGCCAGCAGCGCCGAGGGTCTAGCGGGGACCCCGAACACCGGGGAGCTGTTTTTT
>TRBJ2-7|NA|NA|TRBV6-1
CASSLEGNTYEQYF
TGTGCCAGCAGTCTGGAGGGGAACACCTACGAGCAGTACTTC
>TRBJ2-7|TRBD1|NA|TRBV6-1
CASSGRDRGTYEQYF
TGTGCCAGCAGTGGCCGGGACAGGGGGACTTACGAGCAGTACTTC
>TRBJ1-1|NA|NA|TRBV2
CASSVPGSLNTEAFF
TGTGCCAGCAGTGTACCGGGATCGCTGAACACTGAAGCTTTCTTT
>TRBJ1-1|NA|NA|TRBV5-1
CASSYSTGENEAFF
TGCGCCAGCAGCTACTCGACAGGCGAAAATGAAGCTTTCTTT
>TRBJ1-1|NA|NA|TRBV11-3
CASSSRASGAEAFF
TGTGCCAGCAGCTCCCGGGCCTCAGGGGCCGAAGCTTTCTTT
>TRBJ2-3|TRBD2|NA|TRBV4-2
CASSQDRLAGIWPDTQYF
TGTGCCAGCAGCCAAGATAGACTAGCGGGTATTTGGCCAGATACGCAGTATTTT
>TRBJ2-3|NA|NA|TRBV6-5
CATRLLVTDTQYF
TGTGCCACCCGTCTACTAGTCACAGATACGCAGTATTTT
>TRBJ1-3|NA|NA|TRBV7-6
CASSSPGGVGNTIYF
TGTGCCAGCAGCTCGCCGGGGGGAGTCGGAAACACCATATATTTT
>TRBJ1-2|NA|NA|TRBV7-9
CASSQGGGGYTF
TGTGCCAGCAGCCAAGGGGGGGGTGGCTACACCTTC
>TRBJ1-6|TRBD1|NA|TRBV11-3
CASSLGVDRDHSPLHF
TGTGCCAGCAGCTTAGGGGTAGACAGGGACCATTCACCCCTCCACTTT